This T cell receptor (beta chain) comes out of a study of shared clonotypes between healthy human individuals. This table comes from immunoSEQ multiplex PCR, and its TCRdb copy is limited to in-frame clones, with some not included. This sample has 2 million to 2.5 million clones, with approximately 96% found just once. Study-wide results and caveats: Inspection by rarefaction showed sorted-subset sequencing to be incomplete despite large depth. The four-donor shared clonotypes exceeded non-shared clonotypes in generation probability, with non-shared ones scoring lower.

Of note for this clone: Antigen unknown.

The ends were cut back, 5 bases at V and 2 bases at J, with 16 bases in the middle. In germline, CDR1 is GTSNPN, CDR2 SVGIG (reference sequence). The length of the CDR3 is 15 residues. The chain combines TRBV30 with TRBJ1-3; D is possibly TRBD1 (5 bases). This receptor was identified in a man aged 18 to 29 in good health. Specimen: naive CD4+ T cells sorted from blood. Indicated subset: CD45RA+ positively selected. The CDR3 region is CAWGSFGGAGNTIYF. DNA for the CDR3: TGTGCCTGGGGATCCTTCGGGGGGGCTGGAAACACCATATATTTT.